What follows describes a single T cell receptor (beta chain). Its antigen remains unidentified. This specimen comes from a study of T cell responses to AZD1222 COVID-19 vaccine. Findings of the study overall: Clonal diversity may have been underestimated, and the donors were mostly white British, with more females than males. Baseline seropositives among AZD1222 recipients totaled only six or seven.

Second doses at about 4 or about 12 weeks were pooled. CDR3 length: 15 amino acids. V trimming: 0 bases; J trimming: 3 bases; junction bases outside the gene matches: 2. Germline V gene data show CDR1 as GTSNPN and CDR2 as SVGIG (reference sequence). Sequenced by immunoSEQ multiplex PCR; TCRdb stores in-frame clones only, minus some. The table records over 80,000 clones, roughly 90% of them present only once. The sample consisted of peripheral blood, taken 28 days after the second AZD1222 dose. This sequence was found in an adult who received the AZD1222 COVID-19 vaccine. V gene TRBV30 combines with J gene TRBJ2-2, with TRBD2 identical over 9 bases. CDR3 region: CAWSVLAGYTGELFF. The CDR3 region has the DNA TGTGCCTGGAGTGTACTAGCGGGCTACACCGGGGAGCTGTTTTTT.